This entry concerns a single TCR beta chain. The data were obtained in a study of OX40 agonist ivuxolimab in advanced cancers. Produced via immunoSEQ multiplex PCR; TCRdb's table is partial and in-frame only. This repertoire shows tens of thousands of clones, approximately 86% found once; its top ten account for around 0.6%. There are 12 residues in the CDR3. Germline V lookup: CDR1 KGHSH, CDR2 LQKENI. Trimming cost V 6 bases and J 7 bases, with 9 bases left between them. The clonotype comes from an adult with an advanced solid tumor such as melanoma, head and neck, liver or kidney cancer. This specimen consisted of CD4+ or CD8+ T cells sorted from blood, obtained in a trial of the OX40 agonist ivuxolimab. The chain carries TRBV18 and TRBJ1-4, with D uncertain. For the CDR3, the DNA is TGTGCCAGCTCTCCCTTGGGTGAAAAACTGTTTTTT. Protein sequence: CASSPLGEKLFF.